These 14 T cell receptor beta chains share one sample of origin, sequenced in a study of T cell repertoires in cytomegalovirus infection. Using its own MiXCR run on the reads, TCRdb lists one record per CDR3 protein. The sample has about 490,000 distinct CDR3 sequences; about 15% are singletons. Material for sequencing was CD8+ T cells from PBMCs. These receptors were collected from a human donor in good health (CMV status not recorded). Some clones in this sample may be carry-over from other donors' samples.

This clonotype was counted many times. This rearrangement joins TRBV27 to TRBJ2-4; unclear D gene. This CDR3 comprises 16 residues. Germline CDR1 is MNHEY and CDR2 is SMNVEV (reference sequence). V was trimmed by 7 bases and J by 5 bases, leaving 21 bases between them. CDR3 amino acids: CASTSLATGIQNIQYF. CDR3 bases: TGTGCCAGCACTTCCCTTGCAACGGGTATCCAAAACATTCAGTACTTC.

This clonotype was counted at least ten times. J is TRBJ1-2 and V is TRBV28; D is uncertain. The CDR3 is made up of 14 amino acids. Trimming left V 2 bases short and J 3 bases short, with 10 bases between. Looked up from germline, CDR1 is MDHEN and CDR2 is SYDVKM. Written as DNA, the CDR3 is TGTGCCAGCAGTTTAGACGAGGACCACTATGGCTACACCTTC. Amino acids: CASSLDEDHYGYTF.

CDR3 bases: TGTGCCAGCGGGGGGGGACTTCCGCCCTCCAAGCTATACGAGCAGTACTTC. Translation: CASGGGLPPSKLYEQYF. V and J are TRBV2 and TRBJ2-7, with 7 positions matching TRBD2. This CDR3 has 17 amino acids. The germline CDR1 and CDR2 sequences are SNHLY and FYNNEI. The junction had 20 bases not matched to a gene; V was cut back by 8 bases and J by 4 bases.

This clonotype was recorded a few times. The chain uses TRBV7-9 and TRBJ2-7; TRBD1 matches 7 bases. Germline CDR1 and CDR2: SEHNR and FQNEAQ (reference sequence). Unmatched junction bases numbered 5, after V lost 7 bases and J lost 2 bases. The CDR3 sequence is 13 residues long. The chain's CDR3 is CASTGDSPYEQYF. The CDR3 coding sequence is TGTGCCAGCACCGGGGACAGTCCCTACGAGCAGTACTTC. The whole variable domain, filled in from reference TRBV7-9 and TRBJ2-7, reads DTGVSQNPRHKITKRGQNVTFRCDPISEHNRLYWYRQTLGQGPEFLTYFQNEAQLEKSRLLSDRFSAERPKGSFSTLEIQRTEQGDSAMYLCASTGDSPYEQYFGPGTRLTVT.

With respect to this clonotype: This clone may be a read error of a much larger clone one base away. The V gene is TRBV11-2, the J gene TRBJ1-1; D call uncertain. The V end was cut by 4 bases, the J end by 6 bases, with 9 bases between. The CDR3 loop spans 12 amino acids. Germline V CDR1 and CDR2: SGHAT, FQNNGV. The CDR3 loop is CASSSQVSEAFF. CDR3 nucleotides: TGTGCCAGCAGCTCCCAGGTCTCTGAAGCTTTCTTT.

The table lists this clonotype with a few counts. This chain connects TRBV7-9 to TRBJ2-3; TRBD1 agrees at 9 bases. V dropped 2 bases and J dropped 5; count of bases not matched to a gene: 11. The germline CDR1 and CDR2 sequences are SEHNR and FQNEAQ (reference sequence). The CDR3 loop spans 17 amino acids. The CDR3 spells CASSLPPGQGLKDTQYF. CDR3 DNA: TGTGCCAGCAGCTTACCACCAGGACAGGGGTTGAAAGATACGCAGTATTTT. Drawing the rest from reference TRBV7-9 and TRBJ2-3, the complete variable domain is DTGVSQNPRHKITKRGQNVTFRCDPISEHNRLYWYRQTLGQGPEFLTYFQNEAQLEKSRLLSDRFSAERPKGSFSTLEIQRTEQGDSAMYLCASSLPPGQGLKDTQYFGPGTRLTVL.

The chain carries TRBV4-2 and TRBJ1-1; D not certain. V was cut by 1 base and J by 0 bases, with 9 bases left in between. The germline V gene encodes CDR1 LGHNA and CDR2 YNFKEQ. The CDR3 is 15 amino acids. The CDR3 DNA is TGTGCCAGCAGCCAAGCTACGTTCATGAACACTGAAGCTTTCTTT. This sequence encodes CASSQATFMNTEAFF.

This clonotype was seen ten or more times. The DNA for the CDR3 is TGTGCCAGTAGTAACATACGTGACTATGGCTACACCTTC. The encoded protein is CASSNIRDYGYTF. The chain joins TRBV19 to TRBJ1-2; D unresolved. The CDR3 length is 13 residues. Trimming removed 4 bases at V and 3 bases at J, with 9 bases between. Germline assignment: CDR1 LNHDA and CDR2 SQIVND (reference sequence).

In this sample, this clonotype turned up a few times. The chain links TRBV10-3 to TRBJ1-1, with D possibly being TRBD1 (5 bases). The V and J ends lost 0 bases and 3 bases respectively, with 5 bases between them. There are 13 residues in the CDR3. Germline CDR1 ENHRY, CDR2 SYGVKD. The DNA for the CDR3 is TGTGCCATCAGTGAGTCGGGGGACACTGAAGCTTTCTTT. This translates into CAISESGDTEAFF.

This clonotype was seen a handful of times. This chain links TRBV30 with TRBJ2-7; 11 nucleotides match TRBD2. The ends lost 2 bases at V and 2 bases at J; junction bases unmatched: 2. CDR1 is GTSNPN and CDR2 is SVGIG in the germline V gene (reference sequence). CDR3 length: 14 residues. This CDR3 reads CAWSKLAGAYEQYF. The CDR3 coding sequence is TGTGCCTGGAGTAAACTAGCGGGAGCCTACGAGCAGTACTTC. Full variable domain (remainder filled in from reference TRBV30 and TRBJ2-7): SQTIHQWPATLVQPVGSPLSLECTVEGTSNPNLYWYRQAAGRGLQLLFYSVGIGQISSEVPQNLSASRPQDRQFILSSKKLLLSDSGFYLCAWSKLAGAYEQYFGPGTRLTVT.

This clonotype was seen repeatedly, ten times or more. CDR3: CASSLQSTEAFF. CDR3 sequence (DNA): TGTGCCAGCAGCCTACAGAGTACTGAAGCTTTCTTT. The chain couples TRBV12-3 or TRBV12-4 to TRBJ1-1; no firm D call. V was clipped by 6 bases and J by 5 bases, with 10 bases between them. CDR3 length: 12 amino acids.

This clonotype was observed many times. This sequence joins TRBV11-2 and TRBJ2-3; tentatively, D is TRBD1 or TRBD2 (5 bases each). The CDR3 is 14 amino acids. V was clipped by 0 bases and J by 10 bases, with 14 bases between them. The germline V gene encodes CDR1 SGHAT and CDR2 FQNNGV. The CDR3 here is CASSLDRLGPSQYF. The CDR3 DNA is TGTGCCAGCAGCTTAGACCGACTGGGACCTTCGCAGTATTTT.

This clonotype was detected ten times or more. This rearrangement joins TRBV11-2 to TRBJ2-7; 8 positions agree with TRBD1. The V gene's germline CDR1 is SGHAT and CDR2 FQNNGV. The CDR3 is 15 residues long. V dropped 3 bases and J dropped 1; count of bases not matched to a gene: 5. CDR3 DNA sequence: TGTGCCAGCAGCTTTCCAGGGGGCCTATCCTACGAGCAGTACTTC. The encoded protein is CASSFPGGLSYEQYF.

This chain connects TRBV2 to TRBJ2-5; D may be TRBD2 (6 bases). The germline gives CDR1 SNHLY, CDR2 FYNNEI. The CDR3 totals 12 residues. Between the trimmed V and J ends, which lost 7 bases and 5 bases, there was a span of 11 bases. CDR3 DNA: TGTGCCAGCATAGCAGGGAGGGAGACCCAGTACTTC. Translating it yields CASIAGRETQYF.